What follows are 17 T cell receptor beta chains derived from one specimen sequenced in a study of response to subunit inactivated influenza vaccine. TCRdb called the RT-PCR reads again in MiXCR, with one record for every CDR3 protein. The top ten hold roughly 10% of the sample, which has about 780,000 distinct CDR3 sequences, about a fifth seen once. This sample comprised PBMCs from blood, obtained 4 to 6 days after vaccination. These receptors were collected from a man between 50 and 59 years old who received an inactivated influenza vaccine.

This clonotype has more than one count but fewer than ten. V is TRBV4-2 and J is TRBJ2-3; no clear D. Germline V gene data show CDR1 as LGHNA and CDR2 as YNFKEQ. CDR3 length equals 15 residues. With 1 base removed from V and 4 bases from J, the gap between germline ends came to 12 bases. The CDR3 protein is CASSQAPRVADTQYF. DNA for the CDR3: TGTGCCAGCAGCCAAGCCCCGCGAGTCGCAGATACGCAGTATTTT.

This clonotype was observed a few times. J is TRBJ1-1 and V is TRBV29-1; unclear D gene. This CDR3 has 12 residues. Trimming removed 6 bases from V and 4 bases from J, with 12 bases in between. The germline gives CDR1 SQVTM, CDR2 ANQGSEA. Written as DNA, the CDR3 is TGCAGCGTCCGTGGGGTGGTCACTGAAGCTTTCTTT. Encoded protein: CSVRGVVTEAFF.

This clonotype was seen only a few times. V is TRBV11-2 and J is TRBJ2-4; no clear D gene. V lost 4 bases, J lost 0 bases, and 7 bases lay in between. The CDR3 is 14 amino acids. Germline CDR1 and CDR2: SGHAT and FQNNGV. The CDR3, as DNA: TGTGCCAGCAGCTCACTTTTAGCCAAAAACATTCAGTACTTC. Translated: CASSSLLAKNIQYF.

This CDR3 is CATSDLPGRAETQYF. The CDR3 DNA reads as TGTGCCACCAGTGATTTACCGGGGAGGGCGGAGACCCAGTACTTC. This chain links TRBV24-1 with TRBJ2-5, with 7 nucleotides matching TRBD2. Germline lookup yields CDR1 KGHDR and CDR2 SFDVKD. The CDR3 is 15 amino acids. With 1 base clipped from V and 5 bases from J, the junction kept 6 bases outside the gene matches.

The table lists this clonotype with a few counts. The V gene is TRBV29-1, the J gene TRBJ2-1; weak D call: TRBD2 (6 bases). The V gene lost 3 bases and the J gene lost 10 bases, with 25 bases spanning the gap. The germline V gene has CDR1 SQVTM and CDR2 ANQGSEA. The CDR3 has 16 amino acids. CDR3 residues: CSVDLRSAGRVWEQFF. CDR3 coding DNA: TGCAGCGTTGATCTTCGCTCAGCGGGCCGGGTTTGGGAGCAGTTCTTC.

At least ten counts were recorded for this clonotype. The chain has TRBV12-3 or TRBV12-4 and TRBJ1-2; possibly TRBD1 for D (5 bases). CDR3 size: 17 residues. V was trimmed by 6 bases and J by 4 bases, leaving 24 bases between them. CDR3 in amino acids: CASSPLPGGTMGYGYTF. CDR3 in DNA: TGTGCCAGCAGCCCTCTCCCCGGGGGGACGATGGGCTATGGCTACACCTTC.

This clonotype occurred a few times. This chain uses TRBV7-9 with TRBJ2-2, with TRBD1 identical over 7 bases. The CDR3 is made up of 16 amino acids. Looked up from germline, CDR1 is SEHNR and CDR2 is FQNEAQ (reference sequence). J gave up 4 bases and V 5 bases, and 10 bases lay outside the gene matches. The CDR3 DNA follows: TGTGCCAGCAGCCGGTTCGACAGGGCGGGCACCGGGGAGCTGTTTTTT. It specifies CASSRFDRAGTGELFF.

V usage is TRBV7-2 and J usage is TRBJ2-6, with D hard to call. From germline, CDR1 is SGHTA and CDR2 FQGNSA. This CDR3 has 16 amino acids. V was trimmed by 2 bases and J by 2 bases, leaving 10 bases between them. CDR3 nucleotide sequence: TGTGCCAGCAGCTTAAGTTGGGCGACTGGGGCCAACGTCCTGACTTTC. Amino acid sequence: CASSLSWATGANVLTF.

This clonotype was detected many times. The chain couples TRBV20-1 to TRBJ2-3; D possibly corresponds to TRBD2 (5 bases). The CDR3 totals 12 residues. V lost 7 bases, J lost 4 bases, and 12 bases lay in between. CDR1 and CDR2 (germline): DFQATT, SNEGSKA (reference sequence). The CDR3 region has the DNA TGCAGTGGTGGCGGGTTCGCAGATACGCAGTATTTT. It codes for CSGGGFADTQYF.

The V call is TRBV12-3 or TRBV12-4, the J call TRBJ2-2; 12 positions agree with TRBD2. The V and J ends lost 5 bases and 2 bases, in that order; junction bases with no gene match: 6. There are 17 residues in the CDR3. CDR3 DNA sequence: TGTGCCAGCAGTGGACCTAGCGGGGGGGGAAACACCGGGGAGCTGTTTTTT. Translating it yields CASSGPSGGGNTGELFF.

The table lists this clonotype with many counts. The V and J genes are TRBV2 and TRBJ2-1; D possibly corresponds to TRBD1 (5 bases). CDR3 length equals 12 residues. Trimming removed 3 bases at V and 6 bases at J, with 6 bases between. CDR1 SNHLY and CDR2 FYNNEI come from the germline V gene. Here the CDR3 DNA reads TGTGCCAGCAGTGACGACAGCAATGAGCAGTTCTTC. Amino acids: CASSDDSNEQFF.

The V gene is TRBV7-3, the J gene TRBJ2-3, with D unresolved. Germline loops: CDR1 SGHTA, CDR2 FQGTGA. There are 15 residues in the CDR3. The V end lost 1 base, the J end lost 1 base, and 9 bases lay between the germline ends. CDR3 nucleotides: TGTGCCAGCAGCTTAAACAGTTTCGGCACAGATACGCAGTATTTT. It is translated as CASSLNSFGTDTQYF.

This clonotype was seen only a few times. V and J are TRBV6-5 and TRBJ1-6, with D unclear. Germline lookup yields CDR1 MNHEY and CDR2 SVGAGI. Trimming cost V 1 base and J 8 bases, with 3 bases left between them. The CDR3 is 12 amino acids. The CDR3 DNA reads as TGTGCCAGCAGTTACTGGGATTCACCCCTCCACTTT. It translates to CASSYWDSPLHF.

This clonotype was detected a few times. CDR3 loop: CSASTSGGSTYNEQFF. CDR3 coding DNA: TGCAGTGCTTCTACTAGCGGAGGAAGTACCTACAATGAGCAGTTCTTC. The chain couples TRBV20-1 to TRBJ2-1, with 8 bases lining up with TRBD2. The CDR3 runs 16 residues. J was trimmed by 2 bases and V by 5 bases; bases with no gene match: 11. Germline CDR1 reads DFQATT; CDR2 reads SNEGSKA (reference sequence).

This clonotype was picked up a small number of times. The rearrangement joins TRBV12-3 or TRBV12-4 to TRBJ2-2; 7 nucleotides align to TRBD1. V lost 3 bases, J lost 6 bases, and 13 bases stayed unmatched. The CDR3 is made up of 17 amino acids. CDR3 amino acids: CASSFGPGQAPPGELFF. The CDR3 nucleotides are TGTGCCAGCAGTTTTGGACCCGGACAGGCCCCCCCCGGGGAGCTGTTTTTT.

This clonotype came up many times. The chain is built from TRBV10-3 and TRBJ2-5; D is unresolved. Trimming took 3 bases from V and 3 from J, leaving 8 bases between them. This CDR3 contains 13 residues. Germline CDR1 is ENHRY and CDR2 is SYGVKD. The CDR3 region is CAISDGMKETQYF. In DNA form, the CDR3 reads TGTGCCATCAGTGATGGGATGAAAGAGACCCAGTACTTC.

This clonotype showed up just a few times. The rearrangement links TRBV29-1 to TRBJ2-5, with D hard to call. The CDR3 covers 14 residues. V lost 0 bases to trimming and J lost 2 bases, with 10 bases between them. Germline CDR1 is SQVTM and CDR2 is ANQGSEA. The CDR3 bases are TGCAGCGTTGAAGAGGGCAGAGCACAAGAGACCCAGTACTTC. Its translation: CSVEEGRAQETQYF.